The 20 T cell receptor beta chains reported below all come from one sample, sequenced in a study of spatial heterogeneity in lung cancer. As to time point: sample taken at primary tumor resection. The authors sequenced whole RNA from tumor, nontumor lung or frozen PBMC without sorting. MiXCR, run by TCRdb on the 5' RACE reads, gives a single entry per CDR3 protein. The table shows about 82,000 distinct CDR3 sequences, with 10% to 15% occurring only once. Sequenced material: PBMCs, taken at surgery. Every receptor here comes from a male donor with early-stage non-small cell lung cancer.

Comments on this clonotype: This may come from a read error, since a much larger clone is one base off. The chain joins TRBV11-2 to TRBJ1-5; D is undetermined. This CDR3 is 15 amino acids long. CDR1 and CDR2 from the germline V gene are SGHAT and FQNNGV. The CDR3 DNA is TGTGCCAGCAGCTTAGTCAGAGCATACAATCAGACCCAGCATTTT. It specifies CASSLVRAYNQTQHF.

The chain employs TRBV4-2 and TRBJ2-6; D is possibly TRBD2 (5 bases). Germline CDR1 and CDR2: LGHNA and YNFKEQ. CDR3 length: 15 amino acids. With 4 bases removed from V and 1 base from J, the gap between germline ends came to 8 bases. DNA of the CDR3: TGTGCCAGCAGCCGGGAGTCTTCTGGGGCCAACGTCCTGACTTTC. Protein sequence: CASSRESSGANVLTF.

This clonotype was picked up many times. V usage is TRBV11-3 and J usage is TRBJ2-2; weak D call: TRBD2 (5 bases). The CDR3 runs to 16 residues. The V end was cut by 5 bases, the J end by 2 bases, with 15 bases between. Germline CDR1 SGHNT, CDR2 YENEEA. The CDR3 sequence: CASSPRGPRNTGELFF. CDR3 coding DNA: TGTGCCAGCAGCCCCAGAGGGCCAAGAAACACCGGGGAGCTGTTTTTT.

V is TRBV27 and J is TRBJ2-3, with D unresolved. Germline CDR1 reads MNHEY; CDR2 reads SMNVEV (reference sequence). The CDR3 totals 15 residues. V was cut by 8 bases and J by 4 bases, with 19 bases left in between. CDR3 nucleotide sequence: TGTGCCAGCGGCTTAATGGCGACCAAAGCAGATACGCAGTATTTT. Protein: CASGLMATKADTQYF.

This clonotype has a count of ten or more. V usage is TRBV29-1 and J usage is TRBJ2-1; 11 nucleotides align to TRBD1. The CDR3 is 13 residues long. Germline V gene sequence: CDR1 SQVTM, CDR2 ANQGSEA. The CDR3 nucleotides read TGCAGTGAAGGGACAGGGGGCTACAATGAGCAGTTCTTC. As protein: CSEGTGGYNEQFF.

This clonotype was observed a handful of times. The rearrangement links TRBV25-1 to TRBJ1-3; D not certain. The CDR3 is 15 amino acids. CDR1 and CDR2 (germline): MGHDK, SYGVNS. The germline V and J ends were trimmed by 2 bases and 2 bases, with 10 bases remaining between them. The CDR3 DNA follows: TGTGCCAGCAGTGAACACAAACAAACTGGAAACACCATATATTTT. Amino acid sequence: CASSEHKQTGNTIYF. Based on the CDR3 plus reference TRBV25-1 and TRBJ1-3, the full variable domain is EADIYQTPRYLVIGTGKKITLECSQTMGHDKMYWYQQDPGMELHLIHYSYGVNSTEKGDLSSESTVSRIRTEHFPLTLESARPSHTSQYLCASSEHKQTGNTIYFGEGSWLTVV.

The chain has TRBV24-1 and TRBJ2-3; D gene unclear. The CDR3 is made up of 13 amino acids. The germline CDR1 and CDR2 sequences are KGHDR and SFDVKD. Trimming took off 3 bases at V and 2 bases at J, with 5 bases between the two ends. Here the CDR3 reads CATSDDNTDTQYF. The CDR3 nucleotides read TGTGCCACCAGTGATGACAACACAGATACGCAGTATTTT.

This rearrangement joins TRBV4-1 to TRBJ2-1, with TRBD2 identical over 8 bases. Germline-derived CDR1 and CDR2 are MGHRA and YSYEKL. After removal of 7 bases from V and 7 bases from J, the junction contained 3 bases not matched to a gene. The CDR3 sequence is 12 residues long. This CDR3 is CASTGLANEQFF. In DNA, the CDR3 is TGCGCCAGCACCGGACTAGCAAATGAGCAGTTCTTC.

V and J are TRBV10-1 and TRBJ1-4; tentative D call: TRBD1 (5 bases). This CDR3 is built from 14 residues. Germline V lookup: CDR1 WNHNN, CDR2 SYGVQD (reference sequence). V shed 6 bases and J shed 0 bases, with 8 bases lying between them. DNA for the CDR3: TGCGCCAGCAGCCGACAGACAACTAATGAAAAACTGTTTTTT. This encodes CASSRQTTNEKLFF.

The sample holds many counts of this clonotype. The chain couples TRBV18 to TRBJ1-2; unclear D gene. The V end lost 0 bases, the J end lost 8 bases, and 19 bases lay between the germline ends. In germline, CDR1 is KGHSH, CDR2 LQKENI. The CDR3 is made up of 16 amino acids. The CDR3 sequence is CASSPPEGRTVRGYTF. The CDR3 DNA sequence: TGTGCCAGCTCACCACCGGAGGGCAGGACCGTAAGGGGCTACACCTTC.

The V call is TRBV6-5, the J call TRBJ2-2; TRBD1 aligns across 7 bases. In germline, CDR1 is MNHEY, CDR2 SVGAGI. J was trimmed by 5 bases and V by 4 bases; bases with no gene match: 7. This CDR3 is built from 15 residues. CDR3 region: CASSLDRLGTGELFF. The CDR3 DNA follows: TGTGCCAGCAGTTTGGACAGGCTAGGGACCGGGGAGCTGTTTTTT.

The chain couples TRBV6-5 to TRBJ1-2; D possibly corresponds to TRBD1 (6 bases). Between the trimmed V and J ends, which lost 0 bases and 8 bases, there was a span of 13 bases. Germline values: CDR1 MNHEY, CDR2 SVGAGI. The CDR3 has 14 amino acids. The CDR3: CASSYSRGAGGYTF. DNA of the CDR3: TGTGCCAGCAGTTACTCAAGGGGGGCAGGAGGCTACACCTTC.

The CDR3 spells CASSLASGGGQPQHF. CDR3 DNA: TGTGCCAGCAGTTTAGCTTCCGGGGGAGGACAGCCCCAGCATTTT. The chain joins TRBV12-3 or TRBV12-4 to TRBJ1-5; D may be TRBD1 (5 bases). Trimming took 0 bases from V and 7 from J, leaving 13 bases between them. The CDR3 sequence is 15 residues long.

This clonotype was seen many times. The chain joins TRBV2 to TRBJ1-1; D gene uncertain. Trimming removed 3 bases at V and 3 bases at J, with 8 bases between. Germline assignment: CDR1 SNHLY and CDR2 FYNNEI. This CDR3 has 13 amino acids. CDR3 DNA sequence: TGTGCCAGCAGTGAGGATAGGTACACTGAAGCTTTCTTT. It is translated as CASSEDRYTEAFF.

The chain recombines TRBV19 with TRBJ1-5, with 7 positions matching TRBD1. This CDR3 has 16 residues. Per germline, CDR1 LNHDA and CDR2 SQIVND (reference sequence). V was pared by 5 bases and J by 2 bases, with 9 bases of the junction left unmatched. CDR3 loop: CASSPAAQGGNQPQHF. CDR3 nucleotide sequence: TGTGCCAGTAGTCCCGCGGCTCAGGGGGGCAATCAGCCCCAGCATTTT.

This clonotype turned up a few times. Here the CDR3 reads CASSWQGRETQYF. For the CDR3, the DNA is TGTGCCAGCAGTTGGCAGGGACGAGAGACCCAGTACTTC. The chain recombines TRBV27 with TRBJ2-5; D may be TRBD1 or TRBD2 (5 bases each). V lost 4 bases and J lost 4, with 10 bases in between. Germline values: CDR1 MNHEY, CDR2 SMNVEV (reference sequence). This CDR3 is 13 amino acids long.

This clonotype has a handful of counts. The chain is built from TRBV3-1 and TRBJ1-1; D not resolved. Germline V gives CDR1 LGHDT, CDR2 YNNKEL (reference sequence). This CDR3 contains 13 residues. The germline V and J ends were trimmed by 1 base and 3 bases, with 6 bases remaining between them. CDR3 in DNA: TGTGCCAGCAGCCAAGTCGAGGACACTGAAGCTTTCTTT. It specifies CASSQVEDTEAFF.

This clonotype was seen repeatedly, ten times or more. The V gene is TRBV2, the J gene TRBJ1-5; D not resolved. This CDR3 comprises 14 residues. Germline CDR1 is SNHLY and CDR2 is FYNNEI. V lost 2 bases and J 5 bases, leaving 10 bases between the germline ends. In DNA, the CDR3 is TGTGCCAGCAGTGAATACCAGGTTGATCAGCCCCAGCATTTT. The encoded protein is CASSEYQVDQPQHF.

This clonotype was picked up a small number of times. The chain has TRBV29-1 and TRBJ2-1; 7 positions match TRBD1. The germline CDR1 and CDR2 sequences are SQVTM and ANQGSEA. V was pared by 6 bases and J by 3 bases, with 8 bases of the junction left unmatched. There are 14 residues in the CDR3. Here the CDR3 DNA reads TGCAGCGTGTGGACAGGTGAGGACTACAATGAGCAGTTCTTC. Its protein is CSVWTGEDYNEQFF.

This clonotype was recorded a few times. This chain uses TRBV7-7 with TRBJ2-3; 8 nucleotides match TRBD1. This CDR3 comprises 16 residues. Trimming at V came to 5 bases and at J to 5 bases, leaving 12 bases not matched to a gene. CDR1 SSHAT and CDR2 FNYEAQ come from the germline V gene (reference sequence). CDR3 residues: CASSPVRTGKKDTQYF. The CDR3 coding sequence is TGTGCCAGCAGCCCCGTCAGGACAGGGAAGAAAGATACGCAGTATTTT.